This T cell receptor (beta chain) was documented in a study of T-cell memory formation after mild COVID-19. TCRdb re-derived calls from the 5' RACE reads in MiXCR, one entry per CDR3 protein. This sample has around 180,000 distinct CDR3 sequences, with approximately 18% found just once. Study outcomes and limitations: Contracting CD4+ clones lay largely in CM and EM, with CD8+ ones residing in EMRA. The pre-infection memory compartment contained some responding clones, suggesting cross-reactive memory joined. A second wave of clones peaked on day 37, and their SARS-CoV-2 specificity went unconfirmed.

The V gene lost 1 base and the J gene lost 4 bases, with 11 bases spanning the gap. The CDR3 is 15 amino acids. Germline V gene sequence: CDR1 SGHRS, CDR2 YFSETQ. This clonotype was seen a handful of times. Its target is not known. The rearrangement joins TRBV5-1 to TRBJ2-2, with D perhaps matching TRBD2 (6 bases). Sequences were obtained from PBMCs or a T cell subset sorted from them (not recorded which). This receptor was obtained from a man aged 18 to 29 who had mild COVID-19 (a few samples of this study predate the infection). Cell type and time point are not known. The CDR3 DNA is TGCGCCAGCAGCTTGCTTAGCGGAGTCACCGGGGAGCTGTTTTTT. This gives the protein CASSLLSGVTGELFF.